This T cell receptor (beta chain) was obtained from a study of Ad26.COV2.S vaccination and SARS-CoV-2 variants (dated by TCRdb to 2020 to 2022). A note on the overall study: Vaccine-arm donors were drawn from COV1001, a multicentre, randomized, double-blind, placebo-controlled phase I-IIa trial of Ad26.COV2.S in healthy adults. Ad26.COV2.S was administered intramuscularly at 5 x 10^10 or 1 x 10^11 viral particles, either as a single shot or as two shots given 56 days apart. Trial participants were randomized into five groups of five, in which low-dose or high-dose Ad26.COV2.S was given once or twice, or placebo was given on both occasions. Blinding of investigators to trial group allocation was maintained during experiments and outcome assessment. Sequencing of the TCRbeta repertoire served to evaluate the specificity and breadth of SARS-CoV-2-reactive T cell receptors following Ad26.COV2.S vaccination. The TCR-sequenced set comprised about 32 samples: around 20 Ad26.COV2.S vaccine recipients, 5 placebo recipients and 8 SARS-CoV-2 convalescent individuals.

General conclusions and limits of the study: Higher spike-specific TCR breadth was observed in Ad26.COV2.S recipients than in placebo recipients (P = 0.0014). According to the authors, total T cell responses may have been underestimated by the TCR breadth and depth analyses. Comparing responses between vaccine doses or regimens was not something the study was powered to do. After vaccination, spike-specific CD8+ and CD4+ T cell responses were reported to show substantial breadth. Comparable non-spike TCR breadth was observed between vaccine and placebo recipients, consistent with only spike being contained in the vaccine.

The treatment or condition label, read with the paper, signifies: approximately 18 received Ad26.COV2.S at low or high dose, single or two shots; 5 received placebo; per-sample allocation not given. For vaccine and placebo recipients, repertoires were sequenced using samples collected on day 63 after the first injection. Between 29 July and 7 August 2020, Cohort 1b enrolled around 25 adults aged 18-55 years at one site in Boston, USA. Ad26.COV2.S consisted of a replication-incompetent adenovirus type 26 vector by which a prefusion-stabilized SARS-CoV-2 spike protein from the original Wuhan strain was expressed. The immunoSEQ Assay was the method used to sequence TCRbeta CDR3 regions. After extraction, genomic DNA underwent amplification by bias-controlled multiplex PCR, followed by high-throughput sequencing. As for how the authors treated the data: To quantify the absolute abundance of each unique TCRbeta CDR3 region, sequences were collapsed and filtered. T cell fraction was estimated by normalizing TCRbeta template counts to usable DNA, which was measured by amplifying reference genes present in all nucleated cells. Repertoire TCRs were annotated as SARS-CoV-2-specific by exact matching of V gene, CDR3 amino acid sequence and J gene to a known reactive TCR set. The reference SARS-CoV-2 TCR set was derived from MIRA and filtered for enrichment in COVID-19-positive ImmuneCODE repertoires, a step that removed public or cross-reactive TCRs. Drawing on the MIRA antigens, annotated TCRs were analysed further at the level of specific ORF or position within ORF. Depth was the summed frequency of annotated unique rearrangements, while breadth was defined as annotated unique rearrangements over total unique productive rearrangements. Two-sided Wilcoxon rank-sum tests were applied when comparing TCR breadth between groups. TCRdb mirrors the immuneACCESS table, restricted to in-frame sequences. Some clones are absent from its copies; in checked studies, under half trace to an unresolved V gene, and the reason for the others is unknown. The D gene and trimming were derived from the DNA, and the V and J assignments and clone size from that table. The sample table holds some 420,000 clones, of which 88% were seen once. Together, the top ten hold roughly 4% of the sample.

Based on the germline V gene, the CDR1 and CDR2 sequences are LGHNA and YNFKEQ. Its CDR3 holds 17 amino acids, cysteine through phenylalanine. The DNA shown is the 51-base CDR3, in frame from base 1. The trim is 0 bases for V and 2 bases for J, with a gap of 11 bases between the germline ends. In the case of this clone: Its antigen has not been determined. Base qualities were left out, and no much larger clone turns up one base away.

The chain couples TRBV4-2 to TRBJ2-6, with a tentative D gene TRBD2 over 5 matching bases. This clonotype originated in a person aged 18 to 65 who received the Ad26.COV2.S COVID-19 vaccine or a placebo. The input for sequencing was peripheral blood, taken in a trial of Ad26.COV2.S vaccine versus placebo. The DNA sequence is as follows: TGTGCCAGCAGCCAAGAGGGTCGGGGAGCTGGGGCCAACGTCCTGACTTTC. It is translated as CASSQEGRGAGANVLTF.